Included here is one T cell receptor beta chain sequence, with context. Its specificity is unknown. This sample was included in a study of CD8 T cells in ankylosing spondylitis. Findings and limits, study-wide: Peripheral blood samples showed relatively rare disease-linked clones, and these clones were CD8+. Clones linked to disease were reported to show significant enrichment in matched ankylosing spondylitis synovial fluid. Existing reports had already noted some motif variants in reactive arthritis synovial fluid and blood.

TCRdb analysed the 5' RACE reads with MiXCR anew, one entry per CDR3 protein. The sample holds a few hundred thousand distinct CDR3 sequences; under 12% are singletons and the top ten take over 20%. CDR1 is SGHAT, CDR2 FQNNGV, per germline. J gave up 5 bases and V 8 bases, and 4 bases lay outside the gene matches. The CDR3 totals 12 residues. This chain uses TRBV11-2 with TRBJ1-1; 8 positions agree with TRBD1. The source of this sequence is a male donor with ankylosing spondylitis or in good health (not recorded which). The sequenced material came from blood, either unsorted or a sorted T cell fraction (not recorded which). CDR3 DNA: TGTGCCAGCGGACAGGGTTTGACTGAAGCTTTCTTT. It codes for CASGQGLTEAFF.